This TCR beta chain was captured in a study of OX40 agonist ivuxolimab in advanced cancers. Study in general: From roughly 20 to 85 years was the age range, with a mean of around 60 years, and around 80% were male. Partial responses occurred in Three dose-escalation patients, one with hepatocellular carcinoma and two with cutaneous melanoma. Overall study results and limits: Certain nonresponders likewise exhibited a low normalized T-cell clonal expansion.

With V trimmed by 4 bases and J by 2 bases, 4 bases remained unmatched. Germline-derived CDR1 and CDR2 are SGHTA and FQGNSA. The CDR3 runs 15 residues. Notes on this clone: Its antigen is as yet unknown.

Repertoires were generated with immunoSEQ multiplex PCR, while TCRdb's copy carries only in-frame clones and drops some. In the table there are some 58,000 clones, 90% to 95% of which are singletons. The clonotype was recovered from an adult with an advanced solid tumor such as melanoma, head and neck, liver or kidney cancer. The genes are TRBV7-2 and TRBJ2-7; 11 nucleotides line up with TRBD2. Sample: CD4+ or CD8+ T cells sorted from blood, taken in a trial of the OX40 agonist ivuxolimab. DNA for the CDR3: TGTGCCAGCAGCTCTAGCGGGGGGCCGGCCTACGAGCAGTACTTC. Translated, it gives CASSSSGGPAYEQYF.